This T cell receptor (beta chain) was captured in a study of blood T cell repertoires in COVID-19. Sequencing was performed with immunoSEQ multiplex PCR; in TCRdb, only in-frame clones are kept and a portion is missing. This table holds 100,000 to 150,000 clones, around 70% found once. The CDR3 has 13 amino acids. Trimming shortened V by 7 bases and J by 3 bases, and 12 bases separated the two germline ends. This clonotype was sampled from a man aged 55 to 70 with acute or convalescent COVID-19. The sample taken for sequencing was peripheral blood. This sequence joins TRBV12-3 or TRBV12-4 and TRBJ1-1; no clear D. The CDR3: CASTPLVDTEAFF. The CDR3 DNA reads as TGTGCCAGCACCCCCCTTGTTGACACTGAAGCTTTCTTT.